This T cell receptor beta chain was captured by sequencing in a study of cytomegalovirus exposure and HLA in healthy donors. The CDR3 has 13 amino acids. The ends were cut back, 0 bases at V and 8 bases at J, with 7 bases in the middle. Looked up from germline, CDR1 is MNHEY and CDR2 is SVGAGI. These donors, healthy bone marrow donors, were studied. Amplification used 60 Vbeta primers and 13 Jbeta primers. Produced via immunoSEQ multiplex PCR; TCRdb's table is partial and in-frame only. The sample holds hundreds of thousands of clones, 70% seen once. The sequence was collected from a man aged 35-49 years in good health and CMV-seropositive. Sequencing was done on a sample of PBMCs. V gene TRBV6-5 combines with J gene TRBJ2-2; the D gene is possibly TRBD1 (6 bases). CDR3 sequence: CASSYSGTGELFF. CDR3 DNA sequence: TGTGCCAGCAGTTACTCGGGGACAGGGGAGCTGTTTTTT.